One and the same sample provided the 21 T cell receptor beta chains below, sequenced in a study of blood T cell repertoires in COVID-19. Using immunoSEQ multiplex PCR, the repertoire was profiled, and TCRdb retains in-frame clones only, with some absent. Here the sample spans around 260,000 clones, around 84% being singletons. Sequencing was carried out using PBMCs or T cells enriched from blood (not recorded which). All receptors derive from a man under 40 with acute COVID-19.

The CDR3 sequence: CASSLDNNRARNIQYF. The CDR3 DNA reads TGTGCCAGCAGCTTGGACAATAACAGGGCCCGAAACATTCAGTACTTC. This chain connects TRBV5-4 to TRBJ2-4, with D maybe TRBD1 (6 bases). V lost 0 bases and J 6 bases, leaving 16 bases between the germline ends. This CDR3 has 16 residues. The germline CDR1 and CDR2 sequences are SGHNT and YYREEE (reference sequence).

The rearrangement joins TRBV4-2 to TRBJ2-1; 9 nucleotides line up with TRBD2. Germline V gene data show CDR1 as LGHNA and CDR2 as YNFKEQ. CDR3 length: 15 amino acids. Unmatched junction bases numbered 3, after V lost 2 bases and J lost 4 bases. Written as DNA, the CDR3 is TGTGCCAGCAGCCAACGGACTAGCGAATACAATGAGCAGTTCTTC. As protein: CASSQRTSEYNEQFF.

V usage is TRBV2 and J usage is TRBJ1-5; TRBD1 is a possible D gene (6 bases). The CDR3 covers 12 residues. Per germline, CDR1 SNHLY and CDR2 FYNNEI. V was pared by 7 bases and J by 7 bases, with 11 bases between. The CDR3 loop reads CASTGGGQPQHF. CDR3 bases: TGTGCCAGCACCGGGGGGGGCCAGCCCCAGCATTTT.

V is TRBV7-2 and J is TRBJ2-1; tentative D call: TRBD2 (6 bases). Per germline, CDR1 SGHTA and CDR2 FQGNSA. There are 15 residues in the CDR3. V lost 1 base to trimming and J lost 5 bases, with 12 bases between them. Written as DNA, the CDR3 is TGTGCCAGCAGCTTAGGAGGTCGGACTAACAATGAGCAGTTCTTC. Translating it yields CASSLGGRTNNEQFF.

This clone showed up just once. The gene calls are TRBV7-8 and TRBJ1-5, with TRBD1 as a possible D gene (6 bases). In germline, CDR1 is SGHVS, CDR2 FQNEAQ. V lost 2 bases, J lost 6 bases, and 14 bases lay in between. This CDR3 region has 15 residues. CDR3 sequence: CASSLNTIQGQPQHF. DNA for the CDR3: TGTGCCAGCAGCTTAAACACCATACAGGGTCAGCCCCAGCATTTT.

This clone came up once. The chain joins TRBV9 to TRBJ2-3; perhaps TRBD2 as D (5 bases). V was pared by 1 base and J by 5 bases, with 14 bases between. The germline V gene has CDR1 SGDLS and CDR2 YYNGEE. This CDR3 spans 15 amino acids. The CDR3 loop reads CASSVMRAAGDTQYF. In DNA, the CDR3 is TGTGCCAGCAGCGTAATGCGGGCCGCAGGAGATACGCAGTATTTT.

The chain recombines TRBV7-8 with TRBJ2-1; no clear D. Germline V gene sequence: CDR1 SGHVS, CDR2 FQNEAQ. Between the trimmed V and J ends, which lost 5 bases and 7 bases, there was a span of 15 bases. The CDR3 loop spans 14 amino acids. The CDR3 sequence is CASSAPIIRNEQFF. The CDR3 DNA reads as TGTGCCAGCAGCGCCCCAATTATCAGGAATGAGCAGTTCTTC.

Here the CDR3 DNA reads TGCGCCAGCAGCCAAGATGGGGGGAAGATTAGCAATCAGCCCCAGCATTTT. It yields the protein CASSQDGGKISNQPQHF. The rearrangement links TRBV4-1 to TRBJ1-5; D is possibly TRBD1 (5 bases). This CDR3 region has 17 residues. The germline gives CDR1 MGHRA, CDR2 YSYEKL. Trimming took 0 bases from V and 0 from J, leaving 12 bases between them.

About this clone itself: A junction boundary mismatches the germline segment, possibly from a read error. The genes are TRBV5-1 and TRBJ1-5, with no clear D. Germline V lookup: CDR1 SGHRS, CDR2 YFSETQ. The CDR3 has 15 amino acids. The CDR3 sequence is CASSSSPGYNQPQHF. The CDR3 DNA follows: TGTGCCAGCAGCTCATCACCCGGTTACAATCAGCCCCAGCATTTT.

The V call is TRBV3-1 (or the pseudogene TRBV3-2), the J call TRBJ2-5, with TRBD2 matching 7 bases. CDR1 and CDR2 (germline): LGHDT, YNNKEL (reference sequence). The CDR3 length is 19 residues. With V trimmed by 2 bases and J by 1 base, 16 bases remained unmatched. CDR3 loop: CASSQSTILSGAPQETQYF. The CDR3 bases are TGTGCCAGCAGCCAATCAACAATTTTGAGCGGGGCCCCCCAAGAGACCCAGTACTTC.

The chain links TRBV11-2 to TRBJ1-1; no definite D call. Germline V lookup: CDR1 SGHAT, CDR2 FQNNGV. The CDR3 extends over 14 amino acids. Trimming pared 5 bases from V and 0 bases from J, leaving 10 bases between. In DNA, the CDR3 is TGTGCCAGCAGCCGCGGTGGAGTGAACACTGAAGCTTTCTTT. Amino acids: CASSRGGVNTEAFF. The whole variable domain, remainder taken from reference TRBV11-2 and TRBJ1-1, is EAGVAQSPRYKIIEKRQSVAFWCNPISGHATLYWYQQILGQGPKLLIQFQNNGVVDDSQLPKDRFSAERLKGVDSTLKIQPAKLEDSAVYLCASSRGGVNTEAFFGQGTRLTVV.

The chain recombines TRBV7-8 with TRBJ1-5, with D maybe TRBD1 (6 bases). CDR1 is SGHVS and CDR2 is FQNEAQ in the germline V gene. V dropped 5 bases and J dropped 4 bases, with 15 bases sitting between them. The CDR3 has 15 residues. CDR3 protein: CASSRWQGPNQPQHF. DNA for the CDR3: TGTGCCAGCAGCCGCTGGCAGGGGCCAAATCAGCCCCAGCATTTT.

The chain joins TRBV12-3 or TRBV12-4 to TRBJ1-1; D is unresolved. Between the trimmed V and J ends, which lost 6 bases and 4 bases, there was a span of 6 bases. This CDR3 has 11 amino acids. CDR3 in amino acids: CASRQTTEAFF. The CDR3 bases are TGTGCCAGCAGACAGACCACTGAAGCTTTCTTT.

The chain employs TRBV7-8 and TRBJ2-3; no clear D gene. Germline lookup yields CDR1 SGHVS and CDR2 FQNEAQ. The CDR3 contains 12 residues. Trimming removed 5 bases from V and 2 bases from J, with 5 bases in between. The DNA for the CDR3 is TGTGCCAGCAGCCCCCACACAGATACGCAGTATTTT. As protein: CASSPHTDTQYF.

This rearrangement joins TRBV6-5 to TRBJ1-2; the match to TRBD1 covers 9 bases. Germline values: CDR1 MNHEY, CDR2 SVGAGI. This CDR3 is 14 amino acids long. V lost 4 bases to trimming and J lost 5 bases; unmatched junction nucleotides: 5. The CDR3 DNA follows: TGTGCCAGCAGTTGGGGCGGGACAGGGTATGGCTACACCTTC. The encoded protein is CASSWGGTGYGYTF.

The chain combines TRBV6-5 with TRBJ2-2; TRBD1 might be the D (5 bases). From germline, CDR1 is MNHEY and CDR2 SVGAGI. V was cut by 2 bases and J by 4 bases, with 8 bases left in between. The CDR3 runs 14 residues. CDR3 protein: CASSYTDSTGELFF. The CDR3 DNA reads as TGTGCCAGCAGTTACACTGACAGCACCGGGGAGCTGTTTTTT.

The CDR3 region is CASSQARAGGIQETQYF. CDR3 sequence (DNA): TGTGCCAGCAGCCAGGCCCGAGCGGGGGGTATCCAAGAGACCCAGTACTTC. This chain joins TRBV3-1 (or the pseudogene TRBV3-2) and TRBJ2-5; TRBD2 matches at 9 bases. V lost 3 bases to trimming and J lost 1 base; unmatched junction nucleotides: 9. CDR1 and CDR2 from the germline V gene are LGHDT and YNNKEL (reference sequence). The CDR3 consists of 17 residues.

This sequence joins TRBV27 and TRBJ1-5; the D is unclear. The germline V gene has CDR1 MNHEY and CDR2 SMNVEV (reference sequence). V lost 3 bases and J lost 0, with 9 bases in between. The CDR3 is made up of 15 amino acids. The CDR3 DNA reads TGTGCCAGCAGTTTTGGAGCCTATAGCAATCAGCCCCAGCATTTT. Protein: CASSFGAYSNQPQHF.

The chain is built from TRBV19 and TRBJ1-5, with 9 bases aligning to TRBD1. This CDR3 region has 18 residues. Germline CDR1 LNHDA, CDR2 SQIVND (reference sequence). V dropped 0 bases and J dropped 3; count of bases not matched to a gene: 9. The CDR3 reads CASSIEKLQGAFNQPQHF. CDR3 in DNA: TGTGCCAGTAGTATAGAGAAACTACAGGGGGCCTTCAATCAGCCCCAGCATTTT.

The rearrangement uses TRBV24-1 and TRBJ2-1, with TRBD2 identical over 7 bases. Germline CDR1 is KGHDR and CDR2 is SFDVKD. V lost 1 base to trimming and J lost 0 bases; unmatched junction nucleotides: 2. The CDR3 loop spans 16 amino acids. In DNA, the CDR3 is TGTGCCACCAGTGATTTCGGGGGGTCCTCCTACAATGAGCAGTTCTTC. This translates into CATSDFGGSSYNEQFF.

The chain couples TRBV7-6 to TRBJ1-3; 7 bases fit TRBD1. The V and J ends lost 5 bases and 3 bases, in that order; junction bases with no gene match: 10. This CDR3 is built from 16 residues. The V gene's germline CDR1 is SGHVS and CDR2 FNYEAQ. The CDR3 spells CASSPRRTGSGNTIYF. The CDR3 region has the DNA TGTGCCAGCAGCCCGCGTCGGACAGGTAGTGGAAACACCATATATTTT.